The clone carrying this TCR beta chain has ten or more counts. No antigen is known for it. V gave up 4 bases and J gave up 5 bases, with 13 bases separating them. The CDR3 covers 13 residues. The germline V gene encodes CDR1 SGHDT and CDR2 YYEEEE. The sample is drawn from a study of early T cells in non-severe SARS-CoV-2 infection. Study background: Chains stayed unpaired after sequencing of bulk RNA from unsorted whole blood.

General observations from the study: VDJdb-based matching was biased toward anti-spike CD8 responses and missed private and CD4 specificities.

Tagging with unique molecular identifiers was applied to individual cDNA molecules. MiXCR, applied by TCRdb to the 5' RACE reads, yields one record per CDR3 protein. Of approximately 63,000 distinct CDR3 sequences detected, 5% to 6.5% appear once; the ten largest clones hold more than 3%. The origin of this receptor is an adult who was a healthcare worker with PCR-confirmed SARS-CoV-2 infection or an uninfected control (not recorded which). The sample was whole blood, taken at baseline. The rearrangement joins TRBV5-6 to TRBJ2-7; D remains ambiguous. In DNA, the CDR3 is TGTGCCAGCAGCATCCCGACACGGAACGAGCAGTACTTC. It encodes CASSIPTRNEQYF.